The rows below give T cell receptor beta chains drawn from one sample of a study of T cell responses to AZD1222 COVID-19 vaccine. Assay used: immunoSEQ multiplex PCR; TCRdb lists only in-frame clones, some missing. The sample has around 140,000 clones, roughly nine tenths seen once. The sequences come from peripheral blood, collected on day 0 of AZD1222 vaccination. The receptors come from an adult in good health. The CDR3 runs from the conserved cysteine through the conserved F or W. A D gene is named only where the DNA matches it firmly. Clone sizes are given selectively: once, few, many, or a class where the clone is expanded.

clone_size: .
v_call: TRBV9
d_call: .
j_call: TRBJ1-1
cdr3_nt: TGTGCCAGCAGCCCCCGACAGAGGTACACTGAAGCTTTCTTT
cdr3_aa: CASSPRQRYTEAFF

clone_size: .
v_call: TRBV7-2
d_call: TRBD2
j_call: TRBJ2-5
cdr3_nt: TGTGCCAGCAGCCCCAGGACTAGTTGGGAGACCCAGTACTTC
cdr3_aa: CASSPRTSWETQYF

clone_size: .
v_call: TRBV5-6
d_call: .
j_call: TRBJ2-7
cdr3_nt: TGTGCCAGCAGCTTGTTGGGACGGGAAGAGCAGTACTTC
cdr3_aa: CASSLLGREEQYF

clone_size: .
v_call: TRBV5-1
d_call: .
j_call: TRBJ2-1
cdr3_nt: TGCGCCAGCAGCTTGGGGAGCAGTCATGAGCAGTTCTTC
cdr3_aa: CASSLGSSHEQFF

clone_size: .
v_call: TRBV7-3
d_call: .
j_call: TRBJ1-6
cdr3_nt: TGTGCCAGCAGCCCAGAGGGGAATGGGAATTCACCCCTCCACTTT
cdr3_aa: CASSPEGNGNSPLHF

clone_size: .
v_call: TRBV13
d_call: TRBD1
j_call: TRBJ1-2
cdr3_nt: TGTGCCAGCAGCGGGATGACAGGGGGCAGCAACTATGGCTACACCTTC
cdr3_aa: CASSGMTGGSNYGYTF

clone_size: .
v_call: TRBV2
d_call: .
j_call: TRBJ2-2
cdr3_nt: TGTGCCAGCAAAGAACAGGGACCCACCGGGGAGCTGTTTTTT
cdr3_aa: CASKEQGPTGELFF

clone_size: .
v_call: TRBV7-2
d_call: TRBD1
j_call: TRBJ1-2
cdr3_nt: TGTGCCAGCAGCTCGACAGGGGAGCGCTATGGCTACACCTTC
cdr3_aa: CASSSTGERYGYTF

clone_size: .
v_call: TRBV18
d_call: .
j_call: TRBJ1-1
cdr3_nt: TGTGCCAGCTCACCACCCCCGGCCACTGAAGCTTTCTTT
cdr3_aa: CASSPPPATEAFF

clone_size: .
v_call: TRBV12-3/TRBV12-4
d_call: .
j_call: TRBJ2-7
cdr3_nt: TGTGCCAGCAGCCCCGGCGTGGCCTACGAGCAGTACTTC
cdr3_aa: CASSPGVAYEQYF

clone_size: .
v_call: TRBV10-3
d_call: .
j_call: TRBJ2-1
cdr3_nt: TGTGCCATCAGTGAGAGAAGGCCAAACAATGAGCAGTTCTTC
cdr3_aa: CAISERRPNNEQFF

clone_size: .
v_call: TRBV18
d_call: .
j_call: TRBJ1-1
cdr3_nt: TGTGCCAGCTCACCACTAGGGGTGACAGCTTTCTTT
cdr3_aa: CASSPLGVTAFF

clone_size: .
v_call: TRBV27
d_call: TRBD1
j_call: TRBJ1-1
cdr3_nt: TGTGCCAGCAGTTTAGTTAAAGGGGGCAATGGAGCTTTCTTT
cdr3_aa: CASSLVKGGNGAFF

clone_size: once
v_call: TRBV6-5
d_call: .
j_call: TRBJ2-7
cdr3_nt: TGTGCCAGCAGTCCCCGGACGGAAACCTACGAGCAGTACTTC
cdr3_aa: CASSPRTETYEQYF

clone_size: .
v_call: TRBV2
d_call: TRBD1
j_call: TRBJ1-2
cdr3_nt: TGTGCCAGCAGGCAGGACAGGGCGTCGAACTATGGCTACACCTTC
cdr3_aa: CASRQDRASNYGYTF

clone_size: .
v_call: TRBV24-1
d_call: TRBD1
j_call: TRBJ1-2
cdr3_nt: TGTGCCACCAGTGATGGCAGGGGGCGTCAGGGCTACACCTTC
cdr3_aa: CATSDGRGRQGYTF

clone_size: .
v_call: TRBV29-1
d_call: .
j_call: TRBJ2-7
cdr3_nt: TGCAGCGCCTTCTACGAGCAGTACTTC
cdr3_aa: CSAFYEQYF

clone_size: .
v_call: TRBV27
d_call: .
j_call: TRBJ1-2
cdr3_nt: TGTGCCAGCAGTCCCACGGGCGGTTATGGCTACACCTTC
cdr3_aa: CASSPTGGYGYTF

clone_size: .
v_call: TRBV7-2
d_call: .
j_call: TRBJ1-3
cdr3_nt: TGTGCCAGCAGCTTAGCAATCTTTCCAGCTCCTGGAAACACCATATATTTT
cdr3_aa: CASSLAIFPAPGNTIYF

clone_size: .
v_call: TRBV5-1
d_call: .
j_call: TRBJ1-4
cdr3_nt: TGCGCCAGCAGCTTGAGGGGAAGGGTTGGGAAACTGTTTTTT
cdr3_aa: CASSLRGRVGKLFF

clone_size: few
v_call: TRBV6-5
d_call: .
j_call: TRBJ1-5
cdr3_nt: TGTGCCGAGTCGGGGCTCAATCAGCCCCAGCATTTT
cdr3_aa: CAESGLNQPQHF

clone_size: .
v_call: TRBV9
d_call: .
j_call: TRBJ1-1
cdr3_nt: TGTGCCAGCAGCCCTCGTCCGAACACTGAAGCTTTCTTT
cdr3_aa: CASSPRPNTEAFF

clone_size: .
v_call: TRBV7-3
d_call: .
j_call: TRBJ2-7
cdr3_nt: TGTGCCAGCAGCCGGGGGCCCCAGGAGGGCGAGCAGTACTTC
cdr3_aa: CASSRGPQEGEQYF